This T cell receptor (beta chain) was recorded in a study of blood T cells in healthy people across ages. Whole-study findings and limits: Compared with aged donors, long-lived donors showed fewer expanded clones, suggesting selection.

Each donor's blood draw was roughly 9.8 milliliters of peripheral blood. Alongside a J-beta primer mix, a sample-barcoded 5' primer served in a second PCR lasting about 7 to 11 cycles. TCRdb called the 5' RACE reads again in MiXCR, with one record for every CDR3 protein. The repertoire holds fewer than 950,000 distinct CDR3 sequences, with roughly 53% as singletons. In germline, CDR1 is LNHNV, CDR2 YYDKDF (reference sequence). V lost 0 bases to trimming and J lost 3 bases, with 8 bases between them. CDR3 length equals 15 residues. This clonotype turned up a few times. What it binds is not known. Source material: blood. This sequence was found in an elderly man in good health. The chain is built from TRBV15 and TRBJ2-2; unclear D gene. CDR3 in DNA: TGTGCCACCAGCAGAGATGACACTGACACCGGGGAGCTGTTTTTT. It translates to CATSRDDTDTGELFF. Full variable domain (rest looked up from reference TRBV15 and TRBJ2-2): DAMVIQNPRYQVTQFGKPVTLSCSQTLNHNVMYWYQQKSSQAPKLLFHYYDKDFNNEADTPDNFQSRRPNTSFCFLDIRSPGLGDTAMYLCATSRDDTDTGELFFGEGSRLTVL.